This TCR beta chain was captured by sequencing in a study of T cells expressing NK-cell markers. About the research overall: In the group of eight sequenced donors, seven were HCMV-seropositive and one was seronegative.

TCRdb reprocessed the 5' RACE reads and stores each CDR3 protein as one record, lacking DNA. The sample features approximately 440,000 distinct CDR3 sequences, with around 1.4% in its top ten. This CDR3 has 17 amino acids. The rearrangement joins TRBV12-3 or TRBV12-4 to TRBJ2-1; without DNA, the TCRdb call of TRBD2 cannot be checked. The sequence was obtained from a woman aged 45-59 years in good health. Material for sequencing was blood T cells: a sorted CD56 or NKG2C T cell subset, CD4+ or CD8+ T cells, or bulk PBMC T cells (not recorded which). This chain's CDR3 is CASSFESFSGRADEQFF.